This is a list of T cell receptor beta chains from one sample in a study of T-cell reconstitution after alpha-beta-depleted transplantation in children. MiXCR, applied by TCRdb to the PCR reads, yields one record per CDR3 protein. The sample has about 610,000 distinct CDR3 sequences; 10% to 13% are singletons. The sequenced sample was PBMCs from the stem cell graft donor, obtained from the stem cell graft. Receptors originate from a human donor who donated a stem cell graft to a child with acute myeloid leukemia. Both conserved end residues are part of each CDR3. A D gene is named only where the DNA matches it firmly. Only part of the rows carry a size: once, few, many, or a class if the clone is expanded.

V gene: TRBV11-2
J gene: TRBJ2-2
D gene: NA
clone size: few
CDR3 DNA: TGTGCCAGCAGCACGACTAGTAGTGACACCGGGGAGCTGTTTTTT
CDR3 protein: CASSTTSSDTGELFF

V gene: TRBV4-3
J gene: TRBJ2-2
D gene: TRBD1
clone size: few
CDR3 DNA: TGCGCCAGCAGCTATAGACAGGGGTTGAACACCGGGGAGCTGTTTTTT
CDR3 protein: CASSYRQGLNTGELFF

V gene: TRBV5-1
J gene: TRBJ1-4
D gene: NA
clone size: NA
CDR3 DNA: TGCGCCAGCAGCAAAGGAACGTCAGTCTCGCATAATGAAAAACTGTTTTTT
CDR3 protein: CASSKGTSVSHNEKLFF

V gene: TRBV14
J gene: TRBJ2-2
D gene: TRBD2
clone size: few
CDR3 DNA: TGTGCCAGCAGCCCAAGGTTCTGGGGGGGAGCCGGGGAGCTGTTTTTT
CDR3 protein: CASSPRFWGGAGELFF

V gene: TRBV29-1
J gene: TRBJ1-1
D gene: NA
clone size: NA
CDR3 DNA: TGCAGCGTGAACACTGAAGCTTTCTTT
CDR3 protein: CSVNTEAFF

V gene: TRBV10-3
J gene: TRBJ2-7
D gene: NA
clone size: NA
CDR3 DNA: TGTGCCATCAGTTTTCAGGGAGTAGGCTACGAGCAGTACTTC
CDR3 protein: CAISFQGVGYEQYF

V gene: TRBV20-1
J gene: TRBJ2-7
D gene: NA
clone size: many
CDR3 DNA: TGCAGTGCTAGTATCGGGGTTTATGACGAGCAGTACTTC
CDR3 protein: CSASIGVYDEQYF

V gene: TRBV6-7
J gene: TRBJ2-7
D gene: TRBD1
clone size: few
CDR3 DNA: TGTGCCAGCAGTACGTGTCGGGACAGGGGTGCCGAGCAGTACTTC
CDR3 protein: CASSTCRDRGAEQYF

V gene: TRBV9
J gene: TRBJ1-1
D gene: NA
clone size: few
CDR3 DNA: TGTGCCAGCAGCGACCTGTTCGGCAGTCTCAAGAACACTGAAGCTTTCTTT
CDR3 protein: CASSDLFGSLKNTEAFF

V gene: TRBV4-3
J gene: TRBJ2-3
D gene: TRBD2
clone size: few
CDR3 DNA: TGCGCCAGCAGCCAAGAGCTGCGGGAGGTTGGCACAGATACGCAGTATTTT
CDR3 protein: CASSQELREVGTDTQYF

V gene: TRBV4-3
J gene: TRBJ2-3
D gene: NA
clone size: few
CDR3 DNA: TGCGCCAGCAGCCCAATGGAGGTAGCCACAGATACGCAGTATTTT
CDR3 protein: CASSPMEVATDTQYF

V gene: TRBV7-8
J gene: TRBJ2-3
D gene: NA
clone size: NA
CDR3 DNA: TGTGCCAGCAGCCCCCGCCCCTGGGAGGTAACAGATACGCAGTATTTT
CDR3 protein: CASSPRPWEVTDTQYF

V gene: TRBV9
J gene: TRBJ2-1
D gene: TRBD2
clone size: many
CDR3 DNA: TGTGCCAGCAGCGTAGCTCCTGGGGGACTAGCGAACAATGAGCAGTTCTTC
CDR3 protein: CASSVAPGGLANNEQFF

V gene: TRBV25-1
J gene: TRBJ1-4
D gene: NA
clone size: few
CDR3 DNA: TGTGCCAGCAGTGAACCCCCGACAGAGACCTTACCCGGGCGTAATGAAAAACTGTTTTTT
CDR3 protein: CASSEPPTETLPGRNEKLFF

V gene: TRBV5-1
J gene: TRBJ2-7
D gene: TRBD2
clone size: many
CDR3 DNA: TGCGCCAGCAGCTTAGCGGGAGGGCCCTACGAGCAGTACTTC
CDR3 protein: CASSLAGGPYEQYF

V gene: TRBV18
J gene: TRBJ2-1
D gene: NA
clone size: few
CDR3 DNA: TGTGCCAGCTCACCGGATGTTGAGCAGTTCTTC
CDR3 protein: CASSPDVEQFF

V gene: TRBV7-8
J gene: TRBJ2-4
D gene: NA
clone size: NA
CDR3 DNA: TGTGCCAGCAGCTTAGGAGGCGGCAGACAGCCCAAAAACATTCAGTACTTC
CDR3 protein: CASSLGGGRQPKNIQYF

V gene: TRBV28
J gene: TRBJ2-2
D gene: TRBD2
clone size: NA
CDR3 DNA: TGTGCCAGCAGTTCCGGAGGTCGGGGGAGCGGGGACCCCACGGGTTTGGAGCTGTTTTTT
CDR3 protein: CASSSGGRGSGDPTGLELFF

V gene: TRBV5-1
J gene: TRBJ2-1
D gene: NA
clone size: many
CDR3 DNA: TGCGCCAGCAGCCCGGGACGGAGCTACAATGAGCAGTTCTTC
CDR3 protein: CASSPGRSYNEQFF

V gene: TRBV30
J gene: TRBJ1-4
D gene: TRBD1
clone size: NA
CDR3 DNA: TGTGCCTGGAGTGTAGACAGGGATATTGAAAAACTGTTTTTT
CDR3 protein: CAWSVDRDIEKLFF

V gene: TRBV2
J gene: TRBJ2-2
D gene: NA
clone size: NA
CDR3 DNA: TGTGCCAGCAGTGAAGATACCAACACCGGGGAGCTGTTTTTT
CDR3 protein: CASSEDTNTGELFF

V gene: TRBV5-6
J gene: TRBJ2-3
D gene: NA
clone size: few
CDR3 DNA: TGTGCCAGCAGCTTAAAAACGGTCACGCAGTATTTT
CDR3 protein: CASSLKTVTQYF

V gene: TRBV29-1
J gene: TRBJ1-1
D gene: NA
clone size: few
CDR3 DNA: TGCACCTCTACCGGGCCTTTGAACACTGAAGCTTTCTTT
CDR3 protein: CTSTGPLNTEAFF